This T cell receptor beta chain stems from a study of T cell responses to AZD1222 COVID-19 vaccine. The method was immunoSEQ multiplex PCR; TCRdb's version includes in-frame clones alone and lacks a portion of them. The sample holds some 99,000 clones, about nine tenths seen once. The V gene lost 3 bases and the J gene lost 4 bases, with 8 bases spanning the gap. Germline-derived CDR1 and CDR2 are KGHDR and SFDVKD. This CDR3 is 13 amino acids long. This sequence joins TRBV24-1 and TRBJ2-5, with D tentatively TRBD2 (6 bases). The starting material was peripheral blood, obtained 28 days after the second AZD1222 dose. This receptor was taken from an adult who received the AZD1222 COVID-19 vaccine. The CDR3 loop reads CATSDGGRETQYF. The CDR3 DNA is TGTGCCACCAGTGATGGAGGGCGAGAGACCCAGTACTTC.